The 11 T cell receptor beta chains below come from one sample, sequenced in a study of T cell responses to AZD1222 COVID-19 vaccine (TCRdb year 2021). What this sample's time point label stands for: about 28 days (+/-7) after the second vaccine dose. Library generation was performed with the immunoSEQ multiplex PCR assay. TCRdb took over this immuneACCESS table, retaining in-frame rearrangements with V and J assigned. Such tables are incomplete; in checked studies, under half of the missing clones stem from an unresolved V gene, and the remainder is unexplained. Counted in this sample were roughly 120,000 clones; around 89% of them appeared once. The ten top clones hold approximately 3.5% of the sample. Specimen: peripheral blood, collected 28 days after the second AZD1222 dose. The receptors were gathered from an adult who received the AZD1222 COVID-19 vaccine.

The V call is TRBV11-2, the J call TRBJ2-3; TRBD1 aligns across 8 bases. The V gene end was trimmed by 2 bases and the J gene end by 1 base; junction bases not matched to a gene: 2. Per germline, CDR1 SGHAT and CDR2 FQNNGV. CDR3 length equals 15 residues. The CDR3 reads CASSLQGAGTDTQYF. The CDR3 coding sequence is TGTGCCAGCAGCTTACAGGGGGCTGGCACAGATACGCAGTATTTT.

The chain links TRBV29-1 to TRBJ1-1; 7 bases match TRBD1. The CDR3 totals 13 residues. Trimming removed 7 bases from V and 5 bases from J; junction bases left unmatched: 10. From germline, CDR1 is SQVTM and CDR2 ANQGSEA. The CDR3 bases are TGCAGCGCCCAATCACAGGGGAGGACTGAAGCTTTCTTT. It codes for CSAQSQGRTEAFF.

This chain joins TRBV6-2 or TRBV6-3 and TRBJ2-2; TRBD2 aligns across 10 bases. The CDR3 consists of 18 residues. Trimming took 3 bases from V and 2 from J; bases not matched to a gene: 9. Germline V lookup: CDR1 MNHEY, CDR2 SVGEGT. The CDR3 protein is CASSYRASGGVNTGELFF. In DNA, the CDR3 is TGTGCCAGCAGTTATCGGGCTAGCGGGGGTGTTAACACCGGGGAGCTGTTTTTT.

For the CDR3, the DNA is TGTGCCAGCCGGCGGACCGGCACAGATACGCAGTATTTT. Amino acids: CASRRTGTDTQYF. The chain recombines TRBV7-3 with TRBJ2-3; D is undetermined. CDR3 length: 13 amino acids. V lost 8 bases and J 1 base, leaving 10 bases between the germline ends. CDR1 and CDR2 (germline): SGHTA, FQGTGA.

V and J are TRBV6-5 and TRBJ2-7, with TRBD2 matching 10 bases. Per germline, CDR1 MNHEY and CDR2 SVGAGI. Trimming took 5 bases from V and 4 from J; bases not matched to a gene: 5. The CDR3 length is 14 residues. CDR3 sequence (DNA): TGTGCCAGCAGTCGAGCGGGAGGGCCGTACGAGCAGTACTTC. This gives the protein CASSRAGGPYEQYF.

The V and J genes are TRBV4-3 and TRBJ2-1; possible D gene TRBD1, 6 bases. CDR3 size: 16 residues. V was pared by 4 bases and J by 0 bases, with 13 bases between. Germline CDR1 and CDR2: LGHNA and YSLEER. The CDR3 is CASSRTVGGSYNEQFF. The DNA for the CDR3 is TGCGCCAGCAGCCGGACAGTTGGGGGCTCCTACAATGAGCAGTTCTTC.

The chain uses TRBV3-1 (or the pseudogene TRBV3-2) and TRBJ1-2; D gene unclear. Trimming stripped 4 bases from V and 5 bases from J, with 5 bases between. The germline CDR1 and CDR2 sequences are LGHDT and YNNKEL (reference sequence). The CDR3 has 11 residues. The CDR3 is CASSLDYGYTF. In DNA, the CDR3 is TGTGCCAGCAGCCTCGATTATGGCTACACCTTC.

The CDR3 spells CASSPARDYEQYF. The DNA of the CDR3 is TGTGCCAGCTCACCAGCCAGGGACTACGAGCAGTACTTC. The rearrangement joins TRBV18 to TRBJ2-7; TRBD1 is a possible D gene (5 bases). Germline V gene sequence: CDR1 KGHSH, CDR2 LQKENI. CDR3 size: 13 residues. V shed 2 bases and J shed 3 bases, with 8 bases lying between them.

This clone appeared a few times. The chain has TRBV6-4 and TRBJ2-1, with a weak D call TRBD2 (6 bases). The germline V gene has CDR1 MRHNA and CDR2 SNTAGT. V shed 3 bases and J shed 5 bases, with 11 bases lying between them. The CDR3 loop spans 14 amino acids. The CDR3 loop reads CASSEEGTHNEQFF. In DNA form, the CDR3 reads TGTGCCAGCAGTGAGGAGGGAACGCACAATGAGCAGTTCTTC.

The chain combines TRBV7-9 with TRBJ1-6; perhaps TRBD1 as D (5 bases). The CDR3 has 13 amino acids. Germline lookup yields CDR1 SEHNR and CDR2 FQNEAQ (reference sequence). Trimming removed 3 bases from V and 14 bases from J, with 14 bases in between. In DNA form, the CDR3 reads TGTGCCAGCAGCTTCCAGGGCCCTATGGCCCTCCACTTT. This codes for CASSFQGPMALHF.

Points on this clone: The sample carries other DNA sequences with the same CDR3. The rearrangement links TRBV20-1 to TRBJ1-2; D uncertain. Germline CDR1 and CDR2: DFQATT and SNEGSKA (reference sequence). This CDR3 region has 11 residues. V was clipped by 1 base and J by 4 bases, with 4 bases between them. CDR3 bases: TGCAGTGCTAGAGTTGGCTATGGCTACACCTTC. It is translated as CSARVGYGYTF.